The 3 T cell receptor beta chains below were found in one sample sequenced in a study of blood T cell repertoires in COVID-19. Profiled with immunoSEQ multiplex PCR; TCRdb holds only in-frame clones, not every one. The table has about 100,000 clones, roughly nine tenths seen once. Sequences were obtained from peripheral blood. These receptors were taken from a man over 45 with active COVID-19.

CDR3 sequence: CASNLGLRQPQHF. The CDR3 nucleotides are TGTGCCAGTAATCTGGGTTTGCGGCAGCCCCAGCATTTT. The J gene is TRBJ1-5, the V gene TRBV19, with D hard to call. Between the trimmed V and J ends, which lost 7 bases and 7 bases, there was a span of 14 bases. From germline, CDR1 is LNHDA and CDR2 SQIVND (reference sequence). The CDR3 loop spans 13 amino acids.

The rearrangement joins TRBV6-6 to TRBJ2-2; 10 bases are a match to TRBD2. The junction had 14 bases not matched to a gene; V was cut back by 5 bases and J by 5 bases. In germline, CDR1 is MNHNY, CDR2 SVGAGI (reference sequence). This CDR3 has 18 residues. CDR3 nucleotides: TGTGCCAGCAGTCTCCTGGGGCTAGCGGGAGTTCATACCGGGGAGCTGTTTTTT. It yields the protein CASSLLGLAGVHTGELFF.

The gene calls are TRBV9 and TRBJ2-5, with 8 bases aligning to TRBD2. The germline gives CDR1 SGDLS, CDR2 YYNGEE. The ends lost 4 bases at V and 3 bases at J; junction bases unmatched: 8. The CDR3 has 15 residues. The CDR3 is CASSLAPAGEETQYF. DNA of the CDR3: TGTGCCAGCAGCCTAGCCCCAGCGGGAGAAGAGACCCAGTACTTC.